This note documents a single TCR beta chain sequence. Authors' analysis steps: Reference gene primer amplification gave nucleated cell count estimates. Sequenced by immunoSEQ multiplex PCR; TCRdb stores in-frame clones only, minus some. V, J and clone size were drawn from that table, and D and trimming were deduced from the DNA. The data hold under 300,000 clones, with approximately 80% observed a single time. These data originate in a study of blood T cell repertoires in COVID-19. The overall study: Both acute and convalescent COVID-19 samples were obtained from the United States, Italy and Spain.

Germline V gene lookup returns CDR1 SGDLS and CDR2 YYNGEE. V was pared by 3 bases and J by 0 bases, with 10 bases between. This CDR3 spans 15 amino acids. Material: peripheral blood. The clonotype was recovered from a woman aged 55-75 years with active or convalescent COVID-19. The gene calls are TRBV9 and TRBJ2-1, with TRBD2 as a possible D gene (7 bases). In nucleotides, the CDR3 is TGTGCCAGCAGCGGAGGGGGGGACTCCTACAATGAGCAGTTCTTC. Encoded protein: CASSGGGDSYNEQFF.